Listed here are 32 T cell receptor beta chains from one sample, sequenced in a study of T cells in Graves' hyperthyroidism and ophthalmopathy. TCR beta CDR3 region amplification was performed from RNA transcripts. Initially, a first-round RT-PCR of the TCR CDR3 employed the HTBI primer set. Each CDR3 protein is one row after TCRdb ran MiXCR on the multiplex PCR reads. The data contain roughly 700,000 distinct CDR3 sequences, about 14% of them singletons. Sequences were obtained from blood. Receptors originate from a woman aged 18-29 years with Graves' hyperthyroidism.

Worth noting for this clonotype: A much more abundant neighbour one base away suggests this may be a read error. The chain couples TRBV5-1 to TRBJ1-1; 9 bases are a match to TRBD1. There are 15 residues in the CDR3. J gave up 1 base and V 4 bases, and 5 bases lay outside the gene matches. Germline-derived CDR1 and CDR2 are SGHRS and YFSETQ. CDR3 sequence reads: CASSIRTGANTEAFF. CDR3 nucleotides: TGCGCCAGCAGCATCCGGACAGGGGCGAACACTGAAGCTTTCTTT.

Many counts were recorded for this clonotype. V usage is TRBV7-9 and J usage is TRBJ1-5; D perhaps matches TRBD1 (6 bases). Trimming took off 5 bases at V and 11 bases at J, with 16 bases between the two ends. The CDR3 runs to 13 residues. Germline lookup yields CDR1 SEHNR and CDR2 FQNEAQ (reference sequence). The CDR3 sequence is CASSGQYGLAQHF. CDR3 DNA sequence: TGTGCCAGCAGCGGACAGTACGGTCTGGCCCAGCATTTT.

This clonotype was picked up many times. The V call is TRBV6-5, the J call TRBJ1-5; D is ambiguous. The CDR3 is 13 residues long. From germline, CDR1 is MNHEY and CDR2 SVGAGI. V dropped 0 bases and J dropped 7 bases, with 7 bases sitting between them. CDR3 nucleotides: TGTGCCAGCAGTTACTCGGTCGGGCAGCCCCAGCATTTT. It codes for CASSYSVGQPQHF.

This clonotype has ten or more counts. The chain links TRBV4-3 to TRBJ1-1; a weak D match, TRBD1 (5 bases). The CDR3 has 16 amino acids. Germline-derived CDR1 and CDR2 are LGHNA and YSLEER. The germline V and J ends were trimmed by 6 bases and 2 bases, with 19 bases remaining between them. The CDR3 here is CASSLGVAAINTEAFF. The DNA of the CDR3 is TGCGCCAGCAGTCTAGGGGTCGCAGCTATCAACACTGAAGCTTTCTTT.

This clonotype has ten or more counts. The CDR3 spells CASSPDRAKLFF. The CDR3, as DNA: TGTGCCAGCTCACCTGACAGAGCGAAACTGTTTTTT. The chain is built from TRBV18 and TRBJ1-4; maybe TRBD1 (5 bases). This CDR3 has 12 residues. The germline V and J ends were trimmed by 3 bases and 11 bases, with 10 bases remaining between them. Germline CDR1 and CDR2: KGHSH and LQKENI.

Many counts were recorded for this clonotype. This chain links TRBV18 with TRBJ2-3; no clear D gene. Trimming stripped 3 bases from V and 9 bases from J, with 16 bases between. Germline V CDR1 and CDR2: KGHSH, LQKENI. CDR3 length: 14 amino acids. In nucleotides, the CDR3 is TGTGCCAGCTCACCCGCCGGTAGGCCTGGCACGCAGTATTTT. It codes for CASSPAGRPGTQYF. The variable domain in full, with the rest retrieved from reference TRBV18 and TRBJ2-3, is NAGVMQNPRHLVRRRGQEARLRCSPMKGHSHVYWYRQLPEEGLKFMVYLQKENIIDESGMPKERFSAEFPKEGPSILRIQQVVRGDSAAYFCASSPAGRPGTQYFGPGTRLTVL.

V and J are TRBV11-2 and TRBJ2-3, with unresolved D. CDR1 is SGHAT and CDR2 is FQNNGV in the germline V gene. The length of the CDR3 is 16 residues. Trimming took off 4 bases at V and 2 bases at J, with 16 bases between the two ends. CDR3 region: CASSSFRTLNTDTQYF. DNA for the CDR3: TGTGCCAGCAGCTCGTTCAGAACCCTTAACACAGATACGCAGTATTTT.

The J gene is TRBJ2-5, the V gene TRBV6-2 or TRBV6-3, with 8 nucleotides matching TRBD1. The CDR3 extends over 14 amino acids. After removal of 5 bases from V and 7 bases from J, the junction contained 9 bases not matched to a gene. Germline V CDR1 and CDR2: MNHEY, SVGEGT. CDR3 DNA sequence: TGTGCCAGCAGTATCACGGACAGGGTAGGGACCCAGTACTTC. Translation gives CASSITDRVGTQYF.

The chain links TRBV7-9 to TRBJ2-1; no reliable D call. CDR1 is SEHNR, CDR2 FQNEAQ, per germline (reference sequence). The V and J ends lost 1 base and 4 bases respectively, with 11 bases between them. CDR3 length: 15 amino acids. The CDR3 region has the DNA TGTGCCAGCAGCTTAGAATATGGGCGTTACAATGAGCAGTTCTTC. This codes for CASSLEYGRYNEQFF.

This chain's CDR3 is CASSPDRMGETQYF. As DNA, the CDR3 is TGTGCCAGCAGCCCGGACAGGATGGGAGAGACCCAGTACTTC. The chain has TRBV6-1 and TRBJ2-5; 7 positions match TRBD1. The junction had 8 bases not matched to a gene; V was cut back by 6 bases and J by 4 bases. The CDR3 loop spans 14 amino acids. CDR1 is MNHNS and CDR2 is SASEGT in the germline V gene.

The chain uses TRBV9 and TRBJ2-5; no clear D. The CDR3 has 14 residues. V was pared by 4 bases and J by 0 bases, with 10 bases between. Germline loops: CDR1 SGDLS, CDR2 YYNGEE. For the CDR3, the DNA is TGTGCCAGCAGCTTCCGCCTGTACCAAGAGACCCAGTACTTC. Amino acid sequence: CASSFRLYQETQYF. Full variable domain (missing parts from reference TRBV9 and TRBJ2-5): DSGVTQTPKHLITATGQRVTLRCSPRSGDLSVYWYQQSLDQGLQFLIQYYNGEERAKGNILERFSAQQFPDLHSELNLSSLELGDSALYFCASSFRLYQETQYFGPGTRLLVL.

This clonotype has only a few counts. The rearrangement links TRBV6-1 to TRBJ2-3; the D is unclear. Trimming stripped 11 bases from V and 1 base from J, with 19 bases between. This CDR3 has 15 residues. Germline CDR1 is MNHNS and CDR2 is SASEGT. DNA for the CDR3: TGTGCCTCACGCAGGCGGCCGATGCGCACAGATACGCAGTATTTT. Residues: CASRRRPMRTDTQYF.

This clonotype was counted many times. In DNA, the CDR3 is TGTGCCAGCAGCGTAGGAGCGGGAGGGCCTATCCCCTACGAGCAGTACTTC. Amino acids: CASSVGAGGPIPYEQYF. V is TRBV9 and J is TRBJ2-7; TRBD2 matches 10 bases. The trim removed 0 bases at V and 2 bases at J, leaving 8 bases unmatched. The CDR3 extends over 17 amino acids. The germline V gene has CDR1 SGDLS and CDR2 YYNGEE.

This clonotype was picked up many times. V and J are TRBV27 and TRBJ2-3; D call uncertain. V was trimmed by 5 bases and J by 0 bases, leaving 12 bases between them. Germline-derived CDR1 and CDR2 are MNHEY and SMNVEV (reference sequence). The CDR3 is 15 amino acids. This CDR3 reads CASSPATISTDTQYF. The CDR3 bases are TGTGCCAGCAGTCCTGCCACGATCAGCACAGATACGCAGTATTTT.

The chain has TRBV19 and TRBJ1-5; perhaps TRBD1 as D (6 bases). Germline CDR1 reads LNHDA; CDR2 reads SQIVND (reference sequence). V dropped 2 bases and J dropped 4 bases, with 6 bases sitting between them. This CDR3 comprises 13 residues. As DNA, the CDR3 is TGTGCCAGTAGTATAAGGGGGAATCAGCCCCAGCATTTT. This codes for CASSIRGNQPQHF.

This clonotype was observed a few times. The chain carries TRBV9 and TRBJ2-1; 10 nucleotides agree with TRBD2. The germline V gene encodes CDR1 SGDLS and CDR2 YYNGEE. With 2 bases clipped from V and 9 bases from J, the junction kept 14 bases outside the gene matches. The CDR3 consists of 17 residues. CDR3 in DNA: TGTGCCAGCAGCGTTAGGGGGGGTCCTAGCGGGAGTGGTGAGCAGTTCTTC. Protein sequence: CASSVRGGPSGSGEQFF. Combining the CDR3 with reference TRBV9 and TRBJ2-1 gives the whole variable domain DSGVTQTPKHLITATGQRVTLRCSPRSGDLSVYWYQQSLDQGLQFLIQYYNGEERAKGNILERFSAQQFPDLHSELNLSSLELGDSALYFCASSVRGGPSGSGEQFFGPGTRLTVL.

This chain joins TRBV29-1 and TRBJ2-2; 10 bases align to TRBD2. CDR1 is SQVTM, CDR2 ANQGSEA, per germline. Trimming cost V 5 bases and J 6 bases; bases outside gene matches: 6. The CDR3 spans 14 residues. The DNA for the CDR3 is TGCAGCGTTTATACCGGGACTAGCGCCGGGGAGCTGTTTTTT. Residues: CSVYTGTSAGELFF.

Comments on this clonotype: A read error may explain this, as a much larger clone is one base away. CDR3 amino acids: CASSPGRDSPLHF. In DNA form, the CDR3 reads TGTGCCAGCTCACCAGGCAGGGATTCACCCCTCCACTTT. This chain uses TRBV18 with TRBJ1-6, with D perhaps TRBD1 (5 bases). Trimming removed 2 bases from V and 8 bases from J, with 7 bases in between. The germline V gene has CDR1 KGHSH and CDR2 LQKENI. CDR3 length: 13 amino acids.

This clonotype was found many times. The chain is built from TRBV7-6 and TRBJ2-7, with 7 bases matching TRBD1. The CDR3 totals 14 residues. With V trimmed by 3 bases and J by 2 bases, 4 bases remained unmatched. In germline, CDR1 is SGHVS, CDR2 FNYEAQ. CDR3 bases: TGTGCCAGCAGCTTGTTCCAGGGGGCCTACGAGCAGTACTTC. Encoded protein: CASSLFQGAYEQYF.

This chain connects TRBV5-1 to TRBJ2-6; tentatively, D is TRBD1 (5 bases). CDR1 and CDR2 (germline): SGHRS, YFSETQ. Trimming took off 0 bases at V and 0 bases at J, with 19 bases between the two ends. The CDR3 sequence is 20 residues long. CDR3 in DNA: TGCGCCAGCAGCTTGGGGGGCCAAGGGGCCTTCCCCTCTGGGGCCAACGTCCTGACTTTC. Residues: CASSLGGQGAFPSGANVLTF.

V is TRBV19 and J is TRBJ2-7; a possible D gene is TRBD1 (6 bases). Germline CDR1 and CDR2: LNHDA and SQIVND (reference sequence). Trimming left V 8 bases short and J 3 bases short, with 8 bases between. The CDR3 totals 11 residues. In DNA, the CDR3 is TGTGCCAGTGGGACACACTACGAGCAGTACTTC. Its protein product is CASGTHYEQYF.

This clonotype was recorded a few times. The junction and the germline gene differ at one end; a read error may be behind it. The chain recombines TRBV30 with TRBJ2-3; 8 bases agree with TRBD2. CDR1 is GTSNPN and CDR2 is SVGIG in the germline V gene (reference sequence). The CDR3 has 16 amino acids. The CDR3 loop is CAWYEWGGLDPDAQYF. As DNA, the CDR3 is TGTGCCTGGTACGAGTGGGGGGGACTAGATCCAGATGCGCAGTATTTT. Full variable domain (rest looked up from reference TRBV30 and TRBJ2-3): SQTIHQWPATLVQPVGSPLSLECTVEGTSNPNLYWYRQAAGRGLQLLFYSVGIGQISSEVPQNLSASRPQDRQFILSSKKLLLSDSGFYLCAWYEWGGLDPDAQYFGPGTRLTVL.

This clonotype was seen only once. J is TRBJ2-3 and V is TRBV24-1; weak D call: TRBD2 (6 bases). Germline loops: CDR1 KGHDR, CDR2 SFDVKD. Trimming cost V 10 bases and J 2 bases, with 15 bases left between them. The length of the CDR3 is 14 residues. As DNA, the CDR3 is TGTGCCACGGAAAAACGGGGGTACACAGATACGCAGTATTTT. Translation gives CATEKRGYTDTQYF.

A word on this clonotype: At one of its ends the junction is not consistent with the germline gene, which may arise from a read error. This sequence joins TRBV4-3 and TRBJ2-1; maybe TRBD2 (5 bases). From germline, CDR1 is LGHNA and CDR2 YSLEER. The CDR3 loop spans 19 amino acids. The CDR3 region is CANSQDKRRGIGNHNEQFF. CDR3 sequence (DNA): TGCGCCAACAGCCAAGATAAAAGAAGAGGGATTGGCAATCATAATGAGCAGTTCTTC.

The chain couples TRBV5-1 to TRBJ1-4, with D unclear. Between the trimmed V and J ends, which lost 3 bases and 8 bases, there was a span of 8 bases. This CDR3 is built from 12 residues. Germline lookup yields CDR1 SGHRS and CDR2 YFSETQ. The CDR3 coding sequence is TGCGCCAGCAGCTCCGTAGGGGAAAAACTGTTTTTT. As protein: CASSSVGEKLFF.

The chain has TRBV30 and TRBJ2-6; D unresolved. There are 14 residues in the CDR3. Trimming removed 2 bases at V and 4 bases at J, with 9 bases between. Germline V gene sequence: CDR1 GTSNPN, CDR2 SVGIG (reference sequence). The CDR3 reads CAWSSDFGANVLTF. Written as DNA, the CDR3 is TGTGCCTGGAGTAGCGACTTCGGGGCCAACGTCCTGACTTTC.

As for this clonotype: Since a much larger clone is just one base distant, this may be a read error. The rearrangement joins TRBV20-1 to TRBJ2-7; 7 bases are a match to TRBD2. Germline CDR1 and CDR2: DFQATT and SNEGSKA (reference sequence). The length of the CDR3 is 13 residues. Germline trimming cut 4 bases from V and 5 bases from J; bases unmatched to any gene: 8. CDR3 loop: CSAMTGGDHEQYF. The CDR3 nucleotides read TGCAGTGCTATGACGGGAGGTGACCACGAGCAGTACTTC.

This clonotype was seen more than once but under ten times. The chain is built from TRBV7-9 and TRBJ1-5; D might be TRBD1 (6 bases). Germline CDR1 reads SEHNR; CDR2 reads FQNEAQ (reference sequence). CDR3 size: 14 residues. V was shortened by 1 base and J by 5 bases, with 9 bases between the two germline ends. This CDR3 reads CASSLGSGDQPQHF. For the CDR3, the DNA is TGTGCCAGCAGCTTAGGGTCAGGGGATCAGCCCCAGCATTTT.

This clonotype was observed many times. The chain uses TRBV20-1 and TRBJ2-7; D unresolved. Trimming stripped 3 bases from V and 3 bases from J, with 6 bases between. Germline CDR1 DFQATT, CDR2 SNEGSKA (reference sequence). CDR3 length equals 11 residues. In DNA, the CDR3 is TGCAGTGCTAGGGAATTCTACGAGCAGTACTTC. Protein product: CSAREFYEQYF.

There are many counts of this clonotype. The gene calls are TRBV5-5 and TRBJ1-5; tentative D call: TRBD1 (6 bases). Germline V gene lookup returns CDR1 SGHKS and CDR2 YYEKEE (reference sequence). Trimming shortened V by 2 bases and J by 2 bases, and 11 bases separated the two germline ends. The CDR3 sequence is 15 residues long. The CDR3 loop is CASSFQGNGNQPQHF. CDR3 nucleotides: TGTGCCAGCAGCTTTCAGGGGAACGGCAATCAGCCCCAGCATTTT.

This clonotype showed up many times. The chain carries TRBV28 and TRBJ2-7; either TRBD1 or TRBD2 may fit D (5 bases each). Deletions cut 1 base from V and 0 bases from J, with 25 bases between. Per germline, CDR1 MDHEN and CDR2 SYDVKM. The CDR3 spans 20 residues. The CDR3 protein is CASSLSLGERGAILSYEQYF. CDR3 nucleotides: TGTGCCAGCAGTTTATCCCTCGGGGAGAGGGGTGCAATTCTCTCCTACGAGCAGTACTTC.

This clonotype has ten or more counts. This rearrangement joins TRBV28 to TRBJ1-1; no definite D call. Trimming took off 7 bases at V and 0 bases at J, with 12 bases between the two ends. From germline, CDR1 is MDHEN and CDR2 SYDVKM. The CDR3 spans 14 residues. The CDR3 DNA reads TGTGCCAGCACTTCGCGAAAGATGAACACTGAAGCTTTCTTT. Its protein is CASTSRKMNTEAFF. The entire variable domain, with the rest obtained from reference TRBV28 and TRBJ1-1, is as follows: DVKVTQSSRYLVKRTGEKVFLECVQDMDHENMFWYRQDPGLGLRLIYFSYDVKMKEKGDIPEGYSVSREKKERFSLILESASTNQTSMYLCASTSRKMNTEAFFGQGTRLTVV.